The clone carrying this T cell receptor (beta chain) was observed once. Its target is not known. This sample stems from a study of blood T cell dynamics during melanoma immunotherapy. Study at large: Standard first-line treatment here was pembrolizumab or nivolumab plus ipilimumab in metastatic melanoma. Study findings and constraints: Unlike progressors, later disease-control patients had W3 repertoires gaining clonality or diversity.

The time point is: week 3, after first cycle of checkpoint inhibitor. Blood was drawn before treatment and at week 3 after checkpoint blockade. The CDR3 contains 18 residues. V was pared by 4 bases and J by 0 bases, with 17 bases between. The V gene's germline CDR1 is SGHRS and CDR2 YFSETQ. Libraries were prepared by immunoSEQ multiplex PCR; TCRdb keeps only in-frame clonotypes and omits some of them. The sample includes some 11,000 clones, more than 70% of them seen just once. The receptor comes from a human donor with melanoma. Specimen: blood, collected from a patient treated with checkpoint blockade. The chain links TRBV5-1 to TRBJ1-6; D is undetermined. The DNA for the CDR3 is TGCGCCAGCAGCATCACAGCCTTCCCGAGCTCCTATAATTCACCCCTCCACTTT. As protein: CASSITAFPSSYNSPLHF.